This entry lists 26 T cell receptor beta chains sequenced from one sample in a study of Ad26.COV2.S vaccination and SARS-CoV-2 variants. Here immunoSEQ multiplex PCR was the method, and the copy in TCRdb shows in-frame clones only, minus some. The sample lists roughly 500,000 clones; roughly 89% were seen once. Treatment here: some 20 received Ad26.COV2.S at low or high dose, single or two shots; five or six received placebo; per-sample allocation not given. Material that was analyzed had been drawn on day 63 after the first vaccine or placebo injection. The specimen was peripheral blood, collected in a trial of Ad26.COV2.S vaccine versus placebo. The source is a person aged 18 to 59 who received the Ad26.COV2.S COVID-19 vaccine or a placebo.

The gene calls are TRBV7-9 and TRBJ2-2; D gene unclear. Germline V gene lookup returns CDR1 SEHNR and CDR2 FQNEAQ (reference sequence). The V end lost 6 bases, the J end lost 6 bases, and 26 bases lay between the germline ends. The CDR3 has 18 residues. CDR3 sequence reads: CASSPAPEIWGYAGELFF. The CDR3, as DNA: TGTGCCAGCAGTCCCGCCCCAGAAATCTGGGGTTACGCCGGGGAGCTGTTTTTT.

This chain links TRBV2 with TRBJ2-5; tentatively, D is TRBD2 (5 bases). CDR1 is SNHLY and CDR2 is FYNNEI in the germline V gene. V shed 4 bases and J shed 5 bases, with 11 bases lying between them. The CDR3 has 13 residues. DNA of the CDR3: TGTGCCAGCAGTGTGGACTCATGGGAGACCCAGTACTTC. Its translation is CASSVDSWETQYF.

The chain links TRBV5-1 to TRBJ1-2; possible D gene TRBD1, 6 bases. From germline, CDR1 is SGHRS and CDR2 YFSETQ. V lost 0 bases to trimming and J lost 3 bases, with 9 bases between them. The CDR3 is 14 amino acids. The CDR3 protein is CASSLEGGHYGYTF. The CDR3 DNA sequence: TGCGCCAGCAGCTTGGAGGGGGGGCACTATGGCTACACCTTC.

This sequence joins TRBV2 and TRBJ1-1, with unresolved D. The V gene's germline CDR1 is SNHLY and CDR2 FYNNEI. V was pared by 7 bases and J by 2 bases, with 14 bases between. This CDR3 has 14 amino acids. The CDR3 reads CASTQWVYNTEAFF. CDR3 sequence (DNA): TGTGCCAGCACCCAATGGGTCTACAACACTGAAGCTTTCTTT.

The rearrangement links TRBV30 to TRBJ1-1; no definite D call. Deletions cut 0 bases from V and 6 bases from J, with 17 bases between. Germline lookup yields CDR1 GTSNPN and CDR2 SVGIG (reference sequence). The length of the CDR3 is 15 residues. CDR3 in amino acids: CAWSVGPQSNAEAFF. The DNA for the CDR3 is TGTGCCTGGAGTGTAGGCCCCCAATCTAACGCTGAAGCTTTCTTT.

The V and J genes are TRBV30 and TRBJ2-3; TRBD2 agrees at 8 bases. CDR3 length equals 14 residues. Germline lookup yields CDR1 GTSNPN and CDR2 SVGIG (reference sequence). The ends lost 2 bases at V and 8 bases at J; junction bases unmatched: 9. CDR3: CAWSPGLGSGTQYF. The CDR3 nucleotides are TGTGCCTGGAGTCCGGGACTAGGGAGCGGTACGCAGTATTTT.

The genes are TRBV3-1 (or the pseudogene TRBV3-2) and TRBJ2-5; D perhaps matches TRBD1 (5 bases). The germline V gene has CDR1 LGHDT and CDR2 YNNKEL (reference sequence). Trimming took off 4 bases at V and 6 bases at J, with 12 bases between the two ends. This CDR3 is 13 amino acids long. The CDR3, as DNA: TGTGCCAGCAGCCCGGAAAAGGGGCAGACCCAGTACTTC. Translation: CASSPEKGQTQYF.

The chain's CDR3 is CASRSGAGNEQFF. As DNA, the CDR3 is TGTGCCAGCAGATCCGGGGCAGGCAATGAGCAGTTCTTC. The chain joins TRBV6-5 to TRBJ2-1; D may be TRBD1 or TRBD2 (5 bases each). CDR3 length: 13 amino acids. V was shortened by 6 bases and J by 6 bases, with 12 bases between the two germline ends. Germline lookup yields CDR1 MNHEY and CDR2 SVGAGI.

V is TRBV4-3 and J is TRBJ2-3; D possibly corresponds to TRBD2 (7 bases). This CDR3 region has 16 residues. Looked up from germline, CDR1 is LGHNA and CDR2 is YSLEER. The V end was cut by 4 bases, the J end by 2 bases, with 16 bases between. The CDR3 DNA sequence: TGCGCCAGCAGCCGTGGGGGGGCGAATCCCACAGATACGCAGTATTTT. This codes for CASSRGGANPTDTQYF.

A few counts support this clone. The rearrangement joins TRBV5-1 to TRBJ2-7; D not resolved. CDR3 length: 15 amino acids. The germline V gene has CDR1 SGHRS and CDR2 YFSETQ. Trimming pared 0 bases from V and 4 bases from J, leaving 14 bases between. The CDR3 region has the DNA TGCGCCAGCAGCTTGGCCGGCGCGCCAGTGTACGAGCAGTACGTC. It translates to CASSLAGAPVYEQYV.

The chain couples TRBV11-2 to TRBJ2-5; D remains unclear. CDR1 and CDR2 from the germline V gene are SGHAT and FQNNGV. The CDR3 contains 11 residues. V shed 5 bases and J shed 1 base, with 2 bases lying between them. The DNA of the CDR3 is TGTGCCAGCAGCCCCCAAGAGACCCAGTACTTC. The encoded protein is CASSPQETQYF.

The rearrangement uses TRBV4-1 and TRBJ1-2; D ambiguous. Germline V gene lookup returns CDR1 MGHRA and CDR2 YSYEKL. The CDR3 contains 13 residues. The ends were cut back, 4 bases at V and 8 bases at J, with 14 bases in the middle. The CDR3 sequence is CASSLRLYTGYTF. In DNA, the CDR3 is TGCGCCAGCAGCCTGAGATTATACACGGGCTACACCTTC.

The gene calls are TRBV9 and TRBJ2-1; 11 bases align to TRBD2. CDR1 SGDLS and CDR2 YYNGEE come from the germline V gene. With 2 bases clipped from V and 6 bases from J, the junction kept 10 bases outside the gene matches. CDR3 length: 17 residues. The CDR3 sequence: CASSVPLAGVRINEQFF. The CDR3 bases are TGTGCCAGCAGCGTGCCACTAGCGGGAGTTAGGATCAATGAGCAGTTCTTC. The whole variable domain, remainder taken from reference TRBV9 and TRBJ2-1, is DSGVTQTPKHLITATGQRVTLRCSPRSGDLSVYWYQQSLDQGLQFLIQYYNGEERAKGNILERFSAQQFPDLHSELNLSSLELGDSALYFCASSVPLAGVRINEQFFGPGTRLTVL.

The genes are TRBV15 and TRBJ1-4, with D tentatively TRBD1 (5 bases). The CDR3 runs to 17 residues. Trimming took off 1 base at V and 8 bases at J, with 20 bases between the two ends. The germline gives CDR1 LNHNV, CDR2 YYDKDF (reference sequence). This CDR3 is CATSRGPRVSRQEKLFF. DNA for the CDR3: TGTGCCACCAGCAGAGGACCCAGGGTTTCGCGTCAGGAAAAACTGTTTTTT.

The CDR3 nucleotides read TGTGCCAGCAGCCAATGGTTTGGCAGGGGGCACACTGAAGCTTTCTTT. Protein: CASSQWFGRGHTEAFF. This chain joins TRBV4-2 and TRBJ1-1, with 8 bases identical to TRBD1. V shed 2 bases, J shed 3 bases, and the junction held 8 bases outside the gene matches. Germline V gene data show CDR1 as LGHNA and CDR2 as YNFKEQ. This CDR3 contains 16 residues.

V usage is TRBV15 and J usage is TRBJ2-7; D unresolved. In germline, CDR1 is LNHNV, CDR2 YYDKDF (reference sequence). Trimming took 4 bases from V and 5 from J, leaving 15 bases between them. The CDR3 totals 14 residues. CDR3 DNA: TGTGCCACCAGCACAGCCTACCTGGTCCACGAGCAGTACTTC. Encoded protein: CATSTAYLVHEQYF.

A note on this clone: The junction does not match germline at one end; this may be a read error. This chain connects TRBV5-1 to TRBJ2-3; 11 bases fit TRBD2. CDR3 size: 14 residues. Looked up from germline, CDR1 is SGHRS and CDR2 is YFSETQ. In nucleotides, the CDR3 is TGCGCCAGCAGCTCCCCGGGACTAGCGGATACGCAGTGTTTT. Translated, it gives CASSSPGLADTQCF.

With regard to this clone: Germline is not matched at one junction end, which may reflect a read error. The chain joins TRBV2 to TRBJ2-1; D uncertain. The CDR3 is 12 residues long. Germline CDR1 SNHLY, CDR2 FYNNEI. CDR3: CASSEAADEQFF. In DNA, the CDR3 is TGTGCCAGCAGCGAAGCCGCGGATGAGCAGTTCTTC. The complete variable domain, with remaining parts taken from reference TRBV2 and TRBJ2-1, reads EPEVTQTPSHQVTQMGQEVILRCVPISNHLYFYWYRQILGQKVEFLVSFYNNEISEKSEIFDDQFSVERPDGSNFTLKIRSTKLEDSAMYFCASSEAADEQFFGPGTRLTVL.

This clone was observed a single time. The chain couples TRBV5-4 to TRBJ2-2, with unresolved D. This CDR3 spans 14 amino acids. Trimming left V 1 base short and J 0 bases short, with 4 bases between. The germline V gene has CDR1 SGHNT and CDR2 YYREEE (reference sequence). CDR3 protein: CASSLYANTGELFF. CDR3 bases: TGTGCCAGCAGCTTGTACGCGAACACCGGGGAGCTGTTTTTT.

The chain is built from TRBV7-9 and TRBJ2-1; 7 bases agree with TRBD2. The V gene end was trimmed by 5 bases and the J gene end by 7 bases; junction bases not matched to a gene: 11. Germline V gene sequence: CDR1 SEHNR, CDR2 FQNEAQ (reference sequence). The CDR3 is made up of 15 amino acids. Here the CDR3 DNA reads TGTGCCAGCAGCCTAACTAGCGCGGGGGATAATGAGCAGTTCTTC. This encodes CASSLTSAGDNEQFF.

The chain carries TRBV18 and TRBJ2-1, with 8 bases lining up with TRBD1. Per the germline V gene, CDR1 is KGHSH and CDR2 is LQKENI. J gave up 4 bases and V 7 bases, and 6 bases lay outside the gene matches. This CDR3 comprises 14 residues. CDR3 nucleotide sequence: TGTGCCAGCTTTACAGGGGGAGTGTACAATGAGCAGTTCTTC. Translated: CASFTGGVYNEQFF.

The V gene is TRBV24-1, the J gene TRBJ2-3; D may correspond to TRBD1 or TRBD2 (6 bases each). The V gene lost 3 bases and the J gene lost 14 bases, with 23 bases spanning the gap. The CDR3 sequence is 15 residues long. Germline assignment: CDR1 KGHDR and CDR2 SFDVKD. The CDR3 coding sequence is TGTGCCACCAGTGATCCGGGACCGACAGGTGCGGGGCCGTATTTT. Its translation is CATSDPGPTGAGPYF.

V usage is TRBV28 and J usage is TRBJ2-7, with D possibly TRBD1 on 6 matching bases. V lost 4 bases and J 7 bases, leaving 23 bases between the germline ends. Germline V gene data show CDR1 as MDHEN and CDR2 as SYDVKM. The CDR3 sequence is 16 residues long. Written as DNA, the CDR3 is TGTGCCAGCAGTTCCCACCCTACAGGGTACTTTAGGGAGCAGTACTTC. This gives the protein CASSSHPTGYFREQYF.

In this sample, this clone turned up a few times. This sequence joins TRBV6-5 and TRBJ1-2; 11 bases are a match to TRBD1. This CDR3 is 14 amino acids long. Germline CDR1 is MNHEY and CDR2 is SVGAGI. V was clipped by 1 base and J by 8 bases; unmatched bases: 3. The CDR3 protein is CASSYYGQGAGYTF. The CDR3 DNA reads as TGTGCCAGCAGTTACTACGGACAGGGGGCCGGCTACACCTTC.

This chain connects TRBV27 to TRBJ1-6, with D maybe TRBD1 (5 bases). Germline V CDR1 and CDR2: MNHEY, SMNVEV (reference sequence). Trimming shortened V by 2 bases and J by 7 bases, and 15 bases separated the two germline ends. The CDR3 spans 16 residues. The CDR3 coding sequence is TGTGCCAGCAGTTTACTACAGGAAAGGTTCAATTCACCCCTCCACTTT. Translated: CASSLLQERFNSPLHF.

Written as DNA, the CDR3 is TGTGCCACTTCGGGAGGGTCCACAGATACGCAGTATTTT. Its translation: CATSGGSTDTQYF. The rearrangement links TRBV10-3 to TRBJ2-3, with 8 bases identical to TRBD2. CDR3 length equals 13 residues. Germline CDR1 reads ENHRY; CDR2 reads SYGVKD. Trimming took 10 bases from V and 2 from J; bases not matched to a gene: 5.